The clone carrying this T cell receptor beta chain appeared a few times. What it recognizes is unknown. The sample comes from a study of cytomegalovirus exposure and HLA in healthy donors. Study-wide context: T cells numbering approximately 170 million yielded more than 95 million unique TCR beta sequences in an earlier analysis.

Whole-study results and caveats: Later analysis associated a missense DCLRE1C variant with TCR beta V- and J-gene trimming.

V shed 4 bases and J shed 3 bases, with 7 bases lying between them. Germline lookup yields CDR1 MRHNA and CDR2 SNTAGT. The CDR3 is 14 amino acids. Use of 60 Vbeta and 13 Jbeta primers characterized the PCR. Produced via immunoSEQ multiplex PCR; TCRdb's table is partial and in-frame only. This sample yields tens of thousands of clones, of which roughly 81% are seen a single time; about 2.5% belongs to the top ten. The V and J genes are TRBV6-4 and TRBJ2-6; D perhaps matches TRBD2 (6 bases). The source material was PBMCs. The clonotype was recovered from a woman in her thirties or forties in good health and CMV-seropositive. The CDR3 DNA follows: TGTGCCAGCAGTGCGGGGGTTGGGGCCAACGTCCTGACTTTC. Translated: CASSAGVGANVLTF.